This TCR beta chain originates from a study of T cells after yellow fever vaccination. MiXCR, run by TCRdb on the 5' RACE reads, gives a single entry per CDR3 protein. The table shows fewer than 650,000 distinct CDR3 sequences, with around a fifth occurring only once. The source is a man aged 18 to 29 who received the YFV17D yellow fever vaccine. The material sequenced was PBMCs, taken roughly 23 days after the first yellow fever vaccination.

CDR3 DNA sequence: TGTGCCAGCAGCGCCGGTGGCTACAATGAGCAGTTCTTC. This encodes CASSAGGYNEQFF. The chain couples TRBV7-2 to TRBJ2-1; no reliable D call. The CDR3 is 13 residues long. Deletions cut 5 bases from V and 3 bases from J, with 8 bases between. CDR1 SGHTA and CDR2 FQGNSA come from the germline V gene.